The present T cell receptor beta chain was sequenced within a study of untreated major depressive disorder. Study results and caveats: Generalizability is limited by the comparatively small study sample. CD4+ T cells from depressed patients used TRBV05-01 (Vbeta 5.1) more often than controls.

On this clone itself: As yet, its antigen is unknown.

CDR1 is LGHNA, CDR2 YSLEER, per germline. The V and J ends lost 2 bases and 4 bases respectively, with 15 bases between them. CDR3 length: 15 amino acids. The protocol was immunoSEQ multiplex PCR, while the TCRdb copy is restricted to in-frame clones and leaves out a portion. The table includes 10,000 to 15,000 clones, about nine tenths detected once. For sex, age, current smoking status and body mass index, every depressed patient had a pairwise-matched non-depressed control. DSM-IV major depressive disorder patients had Hamilton Rating Scale scores of 18 or more. No major medical conditions, Axis I/II comorbidities, regular medication, or illicit drugs.

This rearrangement joins TRBV4-3 to TRBJ2-7; D may be TRBD1 (6 bases). Material for sequencing was CD4+ T cells from PBMCs. The sequence came from a woman aged 25 to 45 with major depressive disorder. This CDR3 is CASSQRQQQGYEQYF. As DNA, the CDR3 is TGCGCCAGCAGCCAAAGACAACAACAGGGATACGAGCAGTACTTC.